The rows below give T cell receptor beta chains drawn from one sample of a study of blood T cell repertoires in COVID-19. Profiled with immunoSEQ multiplex PCR; TCRdb holds only in-frame clones, not every one. The sample includes tens of thousands of clones, 65% to 90% of them seen just once. The source material was peripheral blood. These receptors all come from a man aged 55 to 70 with acute or convalescent COVID-19. Both conserved end residues are part of each CDR3. Each record gives: D gene, V gene, J gene, clone size, CDR3 DNA, CDR3 protein. A D gene is named only where the DNA matches it firmly. Size values are once, few and many counts, or a class for expanded clones, and some rows have none.

D gene: TRBD1
V gene: TRBV4-3
J gene: TRBJ2-7
clone size: few
CDR3 DNA: TGCGCCAGCAGCCAAGATCGGGGACAGTACTACGAGCAGTACTTC
CDR3 protein: CASSQDRGQYYEQYF

D gene: NA
V gene: TRBV10-3
J gene: TRBJ1-1
clone size: once
CDR3 DNA: TGTGCCATCACAGGGACACTGAACACTGAAGCTTTCTTT
CDR3 protein: CAITGTLNTEAFF

D gene: NA
V gene: TRBV9
J gene: TRBJ2-2
clone size: few
CDR3 DNA: TGTGCCAGCAGCGAGGGGGTGAACACCGGGGAGCTGTTTTTT
CDR3 protein: CASSEGVNTGELFF

D gene: NA
V gene: TRBV7-2
J gene: TRBJ1-5
clone size: NA
CDR3 DNA: TGTGCCAGCAGCTTAACGAAAGGACATAATAAGCCCCAGCATTTT
CDR3 protein: CASSLTKGHNKPQHF

D gene: NA
V gene: TRBV7-9
J gene: TRBJ2-7
clone size: NA
CDR3 DNA: TGTGCCAGCAGCTTAGTGGGCAGGAACTACGAGCAGTACTTC
CDR3 protein: CASSLVGRNYEQYF

D gene: NA
V gene: TRBV19
J gene: TRBJ1-6
clone size: NA
CDR3 DNA: TGTGCCAGTAGTATTTCTGGGGGTTGGACAGATCATTCACCCCTCCACTTT
CDR3 protein: CASSISGGWTDHSPLHF

D gene: NA
V gene: TRBV11-2
J gene: TRBJ2-7
clone size: NA
CDR3 DNA: TGTGCCAGCAGCTTAGGCCCGGGGGGCCAGGCCTACGAGCAGTACTTC
CDR3 protein: CASSLGPGGQAYEQYF

D gene: TRBD2
V gene: TRBV11-2
J gene: TRBJ2-3
clone size: NA
CDR3 DNA: TGTGCCAGCAGCTTACTAGCGGGAGAGGTAGATACGCAGTATTTT
CDR3 protein: CASSLLAGEVDTQYF

D gene: NA
V gene: TRBV19
J gene: TRBJ2-7
clone size: NA
CDR3 DNA: TGTGCCAGTAGACCAAACAGGGGGGGAAACGAGCAGTACTTC
CDR3 protein: CASRPNRGGNEQYF

D gene: TRBD2
V gene: TRBV13
J gene: TRBJ2-5
clone size: NA
CDR3 DNA: TGTGCCAGCAGCTCAGGGACTAGCGGGGGGGGATTTGGAGAGACCCAGTACTTC
CDR3 protein: CASSSGTSGGGFGETQYF

D gene: NA
V gene: TRBV18
J gene: TRBJ2-1
clone size: NA
CDR3 DNA: TGTGCCAGCTCACCTACCGGCGGCCTTCCCTACAATGAGCAGTTCTTC
CDR3 protein: CASSPTGGLPYNEQFF

D gene: NA
V gene: TRBV5-1
J gene: TRBJ1-1
clone size: NA
CDR3 DNA: TGCGCCAGCAGCCAGATGCCTTCGAACACTGAAGCTTTCTTT
CDR3 protein: CASSQMPSNTEAFF

D gene: NA
V gene: TRBV6-1
J gene: TRBJ1-5
clone size: NA
CDR3 DNA: TGTGCCAGCAGTGAGGGGGCGGTGGGTCAGCCCCAGCATTTT
CDR3 protein: CASSEGAVGQPQHF

D gene: NA
V gene: TRBV7-9
J gene: TRBJ2-1
clone size: NA
CDR3 DNA: TGTGCCAGCAGCTTGACATCCGGGACAACAGAGGGGTTCTTC
CDR3 protein: CASSLTSGTTEGFF

D gene: TRBD2
V gene: TRBV10-3
J gene: TRBJ2-1
clone size: NA
CDR3 DNA: TGTGCCATCAGTGAGACGACTAGCGGGAGGACGGGTGAGCAGTTCTTC
CDR3 protein: CAISETTSGRTGEQFF

D gene: NA
V gene: TRBV5-6
J gene: TRBJ2-7
clone size: NA
CDR3 DNA: TGTGCCAGCAGCTCCTTAGCAGGGAACCCGTACTTC
CDR3 protein: CASSSLAGNPYF

D gene: NA
V gene: TRBV7-9
J gene: TRBJ2-1
clone size: few
CDR3 DNA: TGTGCCAGCGTAAGGGGGGGGCTAGGCAATGAGCAGTTCTTC
CDR3 protein: CASVRGGLGNEQFF

D gene: TRBD2
V gene: TRBV4-2
J gene: TRBJ2-4
clone size: NA
CDR3 DNA: TGTGCCAGCAGCCATTCCCGGACTAGCTCTTTAGCCAAAAACATTCAGTACTTC
CDR3 protein: CASSHSRTSSLAKNIQYF

D gene: TRBD2
V gene: TRBV18
J gene: TRBJ2-1
clone size: NA
CDR3 DNA: TGTGCCAGCTCACCGCAAGCGGGAGCAGTCTATGAGCAGTTCTTC
CDR3 protein: CASSPQAGAVYEQFF

D gene: TRBD1
V gene: TRBV16
J gene: TRBJ2-1
clone size: NA
CDR3 DNA: TGTGCCAGCAGCCGGGACAGGGATTACAATGAGCAGTTCTTC
CDR3 protein: CASSRDRDYNEQFF

D gene: TRBD1
V gene: TRBV5-1
J gene: TRBJ2-3
clone size: NA
CDR3 DNA: TGCGCCAGCAGCACTCGGACAGGGCCAGATACGCAGTATTTT
CDR3 protein: CASSTRTGPDTQYF

D gene: TRBD2
V gene: TRBV7-2
J gene: TRBJ2-7
clone size: NA
CDR3 DNA: TGTGCCAGCAGCTTAGATCCGGGAGGGTCCTACGAGCAGTACTTC
CDR3 protein: CASSLDPGGSYEQYF

D gene: TRBD1
V gene: TRBV5-6
J gene: TRBJ1-6
clone size: NA
CDR3 DNA: TGTGCCAGCAGCTCGGAGACAGGGTGGAATTCACCCCTCCACTTT
CDR3 protein: CASSSETGWNSPLHF

D gene: NA
V gene: TRBV19
J gene: TRBJ1-1
clone size: NA
CDR3 DNA: TGTGCCAGTAGTACCGGACAGCGACACACTGAAGCTTTCTTT
CDR3 protein: CASSTGQRHTEAFF

D gene: NA
V gene: TRBV11-3
J gene: TRBJ2-1
clone size: NA
CDR3 DNA: TGTGCCAGCAGCTCCGCCCACCGCGGGGAGCAGTTCTTC
CDR3 protein: CASSSAHRGEQFF

D gene: NA
V gene: TRBV18
J gene: TRBJ2-5
clone size: NA
CDR3 DNA: TGTGCCAGCTCACCGTTTCAGGGATTAGGCGAGACCCAGTACTTC
CDR3 protein: CASSPFQGLGETQYF

D gene: TRBD2
V gene: TRBV6-6
J gene: TRBJ2-3
clone size: NA
CDR3 DNA: TGTGCCAGCACCGTAGCGGGAGGGAGCACAGATACGCAGTATTTT
CDR3 protein: CASTVAGGSTDTQYF

D gene: NA
V gene: TRBV9
J gene: TRBJ2-2
clone size: once
CDR3 DNA: TGTGCCAGCACGCCGGGGTGGAGGGCGAACACCGGGGAGCTGTTTTTT
CDR3 protein: CASTPGWRANTGELFF

D gene: TRBD1
V gene: TRBV12-5
J gene: TRBJ2-5
clone size: NA
CDR3 DNA: TGTGCTAGTGGGTACACAGGGGGCTCAGAGACCCAGTACTTC
CDR3 protein: CASGYTGGSETQYF

D gene: TRBD2
V gene: TRBV19
J gene: TRBJ2-5
clone size: NA
CDR3 DNA: TGTGCCAGTAGAGGGACTAGCGGGGTAGTCCAAGAGACCCAGTACTTC
CDR3 protein: CASRGTSGVVQETQYF

D gene: NA
V gene: TRBV5-1
J gene: TRBJ2-7
clone size: NA
CDR3 DNA: TGCGCCAGCAGCTGGGGCTTGGGGAACACCTACGAGCAGTACTTC
CDR3 protein: CASSWGLGNTYEQYF

D gene: NA
V gene: TRBV6-5
J gene: TRBJ1-3
clone size: NA
CDR3 DNA: TGTGCCAGCAGGGGGGGTAACGGAAACACCATATATTTT
CDR3 protein: CASRGGNGNTIYF

D gene: TRBD1
V gene: TRBV4-1
J gene: TRBJ2-7
clone size: NA
CDR3 DNA: TGCGCCAGCAGCCCGGACAGGGTGAGAGAGCAGTACTTC
CDR3 protein: CASSPDRVREQYF

D gene: NA
V gene: TRBV6-5
J gene: TRBJ1-1
clone size: NA
CDR3 DNA: TGTGCCAGCAGTTCAAAGAACACTGAAGCTTTCTTT
CDR3 protein: CASSSKNTEAFF

D gene: TRBD2
V gene: TRBV5-1
J gene: TRBJ2-7
clone size: NA
CDR3 DNA: TGCGCCAGCAGCTTCCAGGGAGCGGGGTTTCAAGAGCAGTACTTC
CDR3 protein: CASSFQGAGFQEQYF

D gene: TRBD2
V gene: TRBV6-5
J gene: TRBJ2-1
clone size: NA
CDR3 DNA: TGTGCCAGCCGACGACTAGCGGGAGTTTCTGATGAGCAGTTCTTC
CDR3 protein: CASRRLAGVSDEQFF

D gene: TRBD2
V gene: TRBV19
J gene: TRBJ2-4
clone size: NA
CDR3 DNA: TGTGCCAGTAGTATCCGAGGACAGGGGGAAACTAGCGGGAGGAGGAACATTCAGTACTTC
CDR3 protein: CASSIRGQGETSGRRNIQYF

D gene: NA
V gene: TRBV24-1
J gene: TRBJ2-1
clone size: NA
CDR3 DNA: TGTGCCACCAGTGACCCGTTACAGGGAAGTGAGCAGTTCTTC
CDR3 protein: CATSDPLQGSEQFF

D gene: NA
V gene: TRBV29-1
J gene: TRBJ1-2
clone size: NA
CDR3 DNA: TGCAGCGCTGAGGCCAGGGACTATGGCTACACCTTC
CDR3 protein: CSAEARDYGYTF

D gene: TRBD1
V gene: TRBV7-2
J gene: TRBJ1-2
clone size: few
CDR3 DNA: TGTGCCAGCAGTCAACAGGGGGCAGAGGGCTACACCTTC
CDR3 protein: CASSQQGAEGYTF

D gene: TRBD1
V gene: TRBV2
J gene: TRBJ1-5
clone size: NA
CDR3 DNA: TGTGCCAGCGACAGGGGGGTTAGCAGTCAGCCCCAGCATTTT
CDR3 protein: CASDRGVSSQPQHF

D gene: TRBD1
V gene: TRBV6-2/TRBV6-3
J gene: TRBJ1-5
clone size: NA
CDR3 DNA: TGTGCCAGCAGTTCTTGGGACAGGGCTCTAAGCAATCAGCCCCAGCATTTT
CDR3 protein: CASSSWDRALSNQPQHF

D gene: TRBD2
V gene: TRBV7-2
J gene: TRBJ2-7
clone size: NA
CDR3 DNA: TGTGCCAGCAGCTTAGATCGGCTAGCGGGGTCCTACGAGCAGTACTTC
CDR3 protein: CASSLDRLAGSYEQYF

D gene: TRBD1
V gene: TRBV6-6
J gene: TRBJ2-7
clone size: NA
CDR3 DNA: TGTGCCAGCAGTGTCGGGACAGACCTCGGGAAGCAGTACTTC
CDR3 protein: CASSVGTDLGKQYF

D gene: TRBD1
V gene: TRBV6-5
J gene: TRBJ1-6
clone size: once
CDR3 DNA: TGTGCCAGCAGTCGACAGGGCTTTAATTCACCCCTCCACTTT
CDR3 protein: CASSRQGFNSPLHF

D gene: NA
V gene: TRBV7-8
J gene: TRBJ2-6
clone size: few
CDR3 DNA: TGTGCCAGCAGCTTAGCGGCCAGGGGCTCCTCTGGGGCCAACGTCCTGACTTTC
CDR3 protein: CASSLAARGSSGANVLTF